The 22 T cell receptor beta chains reported below all come from one sample, sequenced in a study of blood T cell repertoires in COVID-19. The repertoire was sequenced with immunoSEQ multiplex PCR; TCRdb's copy has only in-frame clones and lacks some. The profile shows about 83,000 clones, around 90% of them singletons. Sequencing was carried out using peripheral blood. All receptors come from a woman aged 45-65 years with active or convalescent COVID-19.

V is TRBV4-3 and J is TRBJ2-7; possible D gene TRBD2, 5 bases. V was clipped by 0 bases and J by 6 bases, with 12 bases between them. The CDR3 extends over 14 amino acids. CDR1 is LGHNA, CDR2 YSLEER, per germline. CDR3 region: CASSQDEGLSEQYF. In nucleotides, the CDR3 is TGCGCCAGCAGCCAAGATGAGGGTTTATCCGAGCAGTACTTC.

This chain connects TRBV27 to TRBJ2-1; 9 nucleotides match TRBD1. V trimming: 2 bases; J trimming: 4 bases; junction bases outside the gene matches: 6. CDR3 length equals 16 residues. Germline CDR1 and CDR2: MNHEY and SMNVEV (reference sequence). CDR3 in amino acids: CASSLLGTGSYNEQFF. The CDR3 region has the DNA TGTGCCAGCAGTTTACTCGGGACAGGGTCATACAATGAGCAGTTCTTC.

The rearrangement links TRBV4-1 to TRBJ1-4; 9 bases match TRBD1. Germline V lookup: CDR1 MGHRA, CDR2 YSYEKL. The J segment lost 0 bases and the V segment lost 1 base, leaving 3 bases of the junction unmatched. The CDR3 has 17 amino acids. The CDR3 is CASSQGQGVPTNEKLFF. CDR3 in DNA: TGCGCCAGCAGCCAAGGACAGGGGGTCCCAACTAATGAAAAACTGTTTTTT.

A single count supports this clone. The V and J genes are TRBV29-1 and TRBJ2-1, with D maybe TRBD2 (5 bases). V lost 4 bases, J lost 10 bases, and 14 bases lay in between. Germline CDR1 reads SQVTM; CDR2 reads ANQGSEA. This CDR3 comprises 12 residues. CDR3 in DNA: TGCAGCGTTGTACTAGGTCGGGCAGAGCAGTTCTTC. Translated, it gives CSVVLGRAEQFF.

The chain links TRBV27 to TRBJ1-2; D is uncertain. Germline V CDR1 and CDR2: MNHEY, SMNVEV (reference sequence). With 7 bases removed from V and 1 base from J, the gap between germline ends came to 10 bases. This CDR3 contains 13 residues. CDR3 DNA: TGTGCCAGCACCAAACACTATAACTATGGCTACACCTTC. Encoded protein: CASTKHYNYGYTF.

The CDR3 sequence: CAWNAGYNQPQHF. In nucleotides, the CDR3 is TGTGCCTGGAACGCAGGTTACAATCAGCCCCAGCATTTT. V usage is TRBV30 and J usage is TRBJ1-5, with unresolved D. V shed 4 bases and J shed 3 bases, with 10 bases lying between them. This CDR3 is built from 13 residues. Germline V gene lookup returns CDR1 GTSNPN and CDR2 SVGIG (reference sequence). Full variable domain (outside the CDR3, taken from reference TRBV30 and TRBJ1-5): SQTIHQWPATLVQPVGSPLSLECTVEGTSNPNLYWYRQAAGRGLQLLFYSVGIGQISSEVPQNLSASRPQDRQFILSSKKLLLSDSGFYLCAWNAGYNQPQHFGDGTRLSIL.

This chain's CDR3 is CASSPRDRARGEQFF. DNA for the CDR3: TGTGCCAGCAGCCCCCGGGACAGGGCAAGGGGTGAGCAGTTCTTC. The chain links TRBV11-1 to TRBJ2-1; 9 bases match TRBD1. V lost 5 bases, J lost 9 bases, and 11 bases stayed unmatched. Germline lookup yields CDR1 SGHAT and CDR2 FQDESV (reference sequence). CDR3 length: 15 residues.

The chain joins TRBV3-1 (or the pseudogene TRBV3-2) to TRBJ2-2; 12 bases line up with TRBD2. The CDR3 totals 19 residues. J lost 0 bases, V lost 0 bases, and 5 bases had no gene match. Germline V gene sequence: CDR1 LGHDT, CDR2 YNNKEL (reference sequence). CDR3 loop: CASSQDWLAGGPNTGELFF. In nucleotides, the CDR3 is TGTGCCAGCAGCCAAGACTGGCTAGCGGGGGGGCCGAACACCGGGGAGCTGTTTTTT.

The V and J genes are TRBV27 and TRBJ1-2; 7 nucleotides align to TRBD1. J lost 1 base, V lost 3 bases, and 2 bases had no gene match. This CDR3 spans 14 amino acids. Germline loops: CDR1 MNHEY, CDR2 SMNVEV (reference sequence). The CDR3 nucleotides are TGTGCCAGCAGTTTGTACAGGGGTAACTATGGCTACACCTTC. This translates into CASSLYRGNYGYTF.

The genes are TRBV7-8 and TRBJ2-1; D is undetermined. CDR1 and CDR2 from the germline V gene are SGHVS and FQNEAQ. The CDR3 runs 12 residues. V lost 5 bases to trimming and J lost 4 bases, with 6 bases between them. CDR3 sequence (DNA): TGTGCCAGCAGCCCCTTTTACAATGAGCAGTTCTTC. Translated: CASSPFYNEQFF.

The rearrangement uses TRBV5-1 and TRBJ1-1; TRBD1 agrees at 9 bases. V dropped 4 bases and J dropped 0; count of bases not matched to a gene: 4. There are 15 residues in the CDR3. Germline V lookup: CDR1 SGHRS, CDR2 YFSETQ. CDR3 DNA sequence: TGCGCCAGCAGCGCCGGGACAGGGATGAACACTGAAGCTTTCTTT. Translating gives CASSAGTGMNTEAFF.

The V and J genes are TRBV6-2 or TRBV6-3 and TRBJ2-5; D ambiguous. The V and J ends lost 2 bases and 3 bases respectively, with 4 bases between them. Germline values: CDR1 MNHEY, CDR2 SVGEGT. This CDR3 is 12 amino acids long. As DNA, the CDR3 is TGTGCCAGCAGTTACACGGAAGAGACCCAGTACTTC. Translation: CASSYTEETQYF.

V gene TRBV4-1 combines with J gene TRBJ2-7, with D perhaps matching TRBD2 (5 bases). The germline CDR1 and CDR2 sequences are MGHRA and YSYEKL. V dropped 0 bases and J dropped 2 bases, with 8 bases sitting between them. This CDR3 contains 14 residues. The CDR3 sequence is CASSQDRGTYEQYF. CDR3 DNA: TGCGCCAGCAGCCAAGACCGGGGAACCTACGAGCAGTACTTC.

The J gene is TRBJ1-2, the V gene TRBV4-3; 7 nucleotides line up with TRBD1. This CDR3 has 16 amino acids. Per germline, CDR1 LGHNA and CDR2 YSLEER. J was trimmed by 2 bases and V by 1 base; bases with no gene match: 7. CDR3 sequence (DNA): TGCGCCAGCAGCCAAGGGGCATCGGGACAGAACTATGGCTACACCTTC. Its translation: CASSQGASGQNYGYTF.

The chain uses TRBV27 and TRBJ2-1, with 8 bases fitting TRBD1. The germline CDR1 and CDR2 sequences are MNHEY and SMNVEV (reference sequence). V lost 3 bases to trimming and J lost 0 bases; unmatched junction nucleotides: 4. This CDR3 region has 16 residues. The chain's CDR3 is CASSFDRGYSYNEQFF. In DNA form, the CDR3 reads TGTGCCAGCAGTTTCGACAGGGGATACTCCTACAATGAGCAGTTCTTC.

This sequence joins TRBV19 and TRBJ1-2, with 10 bases that match TRBD1. CDR1 is LNHDA and CDR2 is SQIVND in the germline V gene (reference sequence). The CDR3 spans 14 residues. V lost 5 bases, J lost 4 bases, and 4 bases stayed unmatched. CDR3 protein: CASSLRTGGYGYTF. As DNA, the CDR3 is TGTGCCAGTAGTCTGAGGACAGGGGGCTATGGCTACACCTTC.

Only one count was recorded for this clone. This rearrangement joins TRBV6-5 to TRBJ1-5; the D gene is possibly TRBD1 (6 bases). The CDR3 extends over 15 amino acids. Trimming left V 9 bases short and J 0 bases short, with 15 bases between. Germline V gene sequence: CDR1 MNHEY, CDR2 SVGAGI. CDR3 sequence (DNA): TGTGCCAGTCGGACAGCCACAAATAGCAATCAGCCCCAGCATTTT. Its translation is CASRTATNSNQPQHF.

This clone showed up just once. The rearrangement uses TRBV30 and TRBJ1-2; D may be TRBD1 (6 bases). V was clipped by 5 bases and J by 8 bases, with 18 bases between them. CDR1 GTSNPN and CDR2 SVGIG come from the germline V gene (reference sequence). The CDR3 has 13 residues. The CDR3 reads CAWLRDNLRGYTF. The CDR3 region has the DNA TGTGCCTGGCTCAGGGACAATCTGAGGGGCTACACCTTC.

V usage is TRBV30 and J usage is TRBJ1-2; no firm D call. The V gene lost 4 bases and the J gene lost 4 bases, with 7 bases spanning the gap. Germline V gene data show CDR1 as GTSNPN and CDR2 as SVGIG (reference sequence). The CDR3 totals 11 residues. The CDR3 loop is CAWKRSYGYTF. CDR3 sequence (DNA): TGTGCCTGGAAAAGGAGCTATGGCTACACCTTC.

The gene calls are TRBV6-5 and TRBJ2-5, with D tentatively TRBD2 (6 bases). This CDR3 comprises 15 residues. Germline V gene sequence: CDR1 MNHEY, CDR2 SVGAGI. V lost 7 bases and J 4 bases, leaving 19 bases between the germline ends. The DNA of the CDR3 is TGTGCCAGCACCCGGAACGGGGGTCCGCCAGAGACCCAGTACTTC. Its protein is CASTRNGGPPETQYF.

The rearrangement uses TRBV9 and TRBJ2-7, with D hard to call. Germline V gene data show CDR1 as SGDLS and CDR2 as YYNGEE. V lost 4 bases and J lost 0, with 11 bases in between. This CDR3 comprises 14 residues. Written as DNA, the CDR3 is TGTGCCAGCAGCACCGGAGCAGCCTCCTACGAGCAGTACTTC. This gives the protein CASSTGAASYEQYF.

This sequence joins TRBV11-1 and TRBJ2-2; D gene ambiguous. V was cut by 1 base and J by 3 bases, with 6 bases left in between. The length of the CDR3 is 14 residues. Germline assignment: CDR1 SGHAT and CDR2 FQDESV (reference sequence). The CDR3 loop reads CASSLDTYTGELFF. The CDR3, as DNA: TGTGCCAGCAGCTTAGACACCTACACCGGGGAGCTGTTTTTT. Full variable domain (outside the CDR3, taken from reference TRBV11-1 and TRBJ2-2): EAEVAQSPRYKITEKSQAVAFWCDPISGHATLYWYRQILGQGPELLVQFQDESVVDDSQLPKDRFSAERLKGVDSTLKIQPAELGDSAMYLCASSLDTYTGELFFGEGSRLTVL.